This TCR beta chain was recorded in a study of blood T cells in healthy people across ages (dated by TCRdb to between 2014 and 2017). In the study overall: In model experiments, template switching captured roughly one uniquely barcoded TCR beta cDNA molecule for every two T cells. Using deep sequencing normalized with unique cDNA molecular identifiers, the study measured how TCR beta repertoire diversity changes with age. Four age groups were formed from the donors: young (average 16 years), middle-aged (less than 40), aged (around 62) and long-lived (approximately 78). Donors of different ages were randomly distributed across sequencing lanes to avoid experimental bias. Two additional independent replicas of 1 million unique cDNA reads from the same blood draw were analyzed for two donors (one aged 18 to 30 and one aged 80 or older).

The donors were roughly 40 Caucasian individuals from Russia, aged 6 to 90 years, who were systemically healthy. Around 10 milliliters of peripheral blood were collected from each donor into EDTA-treated Vacutainer tubes. Ficoll-Paque density-gradient centrifugation was used to isolate PBMCs, with at least 6.5 million per sample. Total RNA was extracted from PBMCs with Trizol reagent, with at least 6 micrograms obtained per sample. Naive CD45RAhigh/CD27high T cell percentages were measured by flow cytometry on a PBMC aliquot from every donor. Paper-wide results and their limitations: Estimates of total diversity based on one million sequenced T cells were regarded as lower bounds and as underestimates. Because donor CMV infection status was unknown, age-related changes in expanded clonotypes were potentially confounded. Observed TCR beta diversity per million T cells fell roughly linearly with age, and a significant reduction was already apparent by age roughly 40. A strong correlation was found between observed TCR beta diversity and the percentage of naive T cells measured by flow cytometry. The long-lived group showed more naive CD4+ T cells, fewer expanded clones and increased TCR diversity than the aged group, suggesting age selection. Conclusive comparison of naive and antigen-experienced compartments was prevented by the profiling of bulk unsorted PBMCs.

Library preparation employed 5' RACE. A second PCR of roughly 7 to 11 cycles was performed with a sample-barcoded 5' primer and a J-beta primer mix. Each TCR beta cDNA molecule received a unique molecular identifier from a template-switch 5' adaptor carrying 12 random nucleotides. At least 2.5 million CDR3-containing paired-end reads were obtained from each sample. First-strand cDNA was synthesized from all RNA with the Mint cDNA synthesis kit, primed by a TRBC-specific oligonucleotide. All cDNA was treated with uracil-DNA glycosylase and then went through a first 18-cycle PCR with the universal primers M1SS and BC2_uni_R. The study's own analysis went as follows. Each sample was normalized by randomly selecting 1 million high-quality reads, each carrying a distinct molecular identifier. Reads with shared molecular identifiers were discarded instead of being binned into consensus sequences. CDR3 identification, clonotype clustering and error correction used MiTCR with a Q25 quality threshold and the strictest error-elimination algorithm. Lower-bound total TCR beta diversity was estimated with a nonparametric unseen species model using Euler transformation. TCRdb reanalyzed the raw reads on its own, using fastp at Q25 for trimming and MiXCR for clone calling, and kept in-frame beta chains. Entries that share a CDR3 protein sequence are merged under the most common genes and DNA. TCRdb's processing, not the study's, gives the V and J calls here. Across this sample there are approximately 2,000,000 distinct CDR3 sequences, with 39% seen only once. The ten biggest clones cover 23% of the sample.

The CDR3 goes from the cysteine to the phenylalanine over 15 residues. Only the CDR3 part of the read is kept: 45 bases, read in frame from the first base. Compared with germline, V lacks 4 bases and J lacks 1 base; bases without a gene match: 6. Reading the germline V gene (reference sequence) gives CDR1 SGHNT and CDR2 YYREEE. In this sample, this clonotype turned up a few times. It lacks a known antigen. No much larger clonotype is one base removed from it; base qualities were not supplied. This clonotype was sampled from a human donor in good health. This chain joins TRBV5-4 to TRBJ1-1, with TRBD1 identical over 8 junction bases. What was sequenced was blood. The CDR3 protein: CASSEAGGPNTEAFF. The DNA sequence follows: TGTGCCAGCAGCGAAGCAGGGGGCCCGAACACTGAAGCTTTCTTT.